The subject of this entry is one T cell receptor beta chain. Its antigen is as yet unknown. Measured with immunoSEQ multiplex PCR; TCRdb has only the in-frame clones, and not every one. Of thousands of clones listed, approximately 80% are singletons. The sample originates from a study of circulating and synovial CD4+ cells in juvenile arthritis. Study-level findings and limits: Deeper sequencing increased measured overlap with synovial clonotypes. Some such blood samples were as oligoclonal as synovium. CPL and bulk CD4 samples differed at least tenfold in T cell genomes.

The sequenced sample consisted of CD4+ T cells from synovial fluid. The source of this sequence is a human donor with juvenile idiopathic arthritis.

CDR3 loop: CASSIWGRRSNQPQHF. CDR3 sequence (DNA): TGTGCCAGTAGTATTTGGGGAAGGAGGAGCAATCAGCCCCAGCATTTT. J is TRBJ1-5 and V is TRBV19; no clear D gene. CDR3 length: 16 residues. From germline, CDR1 is LNHDA and CDR2 SQIVND (reference sequence). Deletions cut 3 bases from V and 1 base from J, with 13 bases between.